Listed here is a single TCR beta chain. What it recognizes is unknown. This sample stems from a study of blood T cells in healthy people across ages. Through a sample-barcoded 5' primer and a J-beta primer mix, a second PCR was run for roughly 6 to 12 cycles. TCRdb fed the 5' RACE reads into MiXCR, producing one record per CDR3 protein. The repertoire includes about 1.6 million distinct CDR3 sequences, approximately 32% of them detected once, and around 11% sits in the top ten. General study results and limits: Observed TCR beta diversity showed a strong correlation with the percentage of naive T cells as measured by flow cytometry. Per million T cells, the diversity of TCR beta decreased roughly linearly as age advanced.

V lost 5 bases, J lost 12 bases, and 9 bases stayed unmatched. The germline CDR1 and CDR2 sequences are KGHSH and LQKENI. The CDR3 contains 12 residues. The V and J genes are TRBV18 and TRBJ2-7, with 8 bases fitting TRBD2. Sequenced material: blood. This clonotype was sampled from a woman under 40 in good health. The CDR3 DNA follows: TGTGCCAGCTCAACCGGGACTAGATTCGGGTACTTC. Translated, it gives CASSTGTRFGYF.